Detailed here is one T cell receptor (beta chain). The data stem from a study of blood T cell repertoires in COVID-19. About the research overall: T cells, B-cell-depleted T cells, or PBMCs provided the cDNA or gDNA that served as material.

Method: immunoSEQ multiplex PCR; TCRdb's copy keeps in-frame clones and lacks some. The top ten clones hold about 4.1% of a sample with about 200,000 clones, 65% to 90% of them seen once. Cohorts were assigned according to the clinical history that participants reported. Looked up from germline, CDR1 is MDHEN and CDR2 is SYDVKM. Between the trimmed V and J ends, which lost 5 bases and 3 bases, there was a span of 13 bases. CDR3 size: 14 residues. The receptor comes from a woman aged 40 to 55 with acute COVID-19. The V gene is TRBV28, the J gene TRBJ1-1; D is unresolved. Sequenced sample: PBMCs or T cells enriched from blood (not recorded which). CDR3 nucleotides: TGTGCCAGCAGTCAGTCCAGGCCAGACACTGAAGCTTTCTTT. Its protein is CASSQSRPDTEAFF.